What follows are 8 T cell receptor beta chains derived from one specimen sequenced in a study of cytomegalovirus exposure and HLA in healthy donors. PCR amplification relied on 60 Vbeta primers (plus 13 Jbeta primers). Data came from immunoSEQ multiplex PCR; TCRdb stores just in-frame clones and leaves some out. The sample contains under 150,000 clones, about 79% of which appear only once. Sequencing was done on a sample of PBMCs. These receptors were obtained from a male donor in good health and CMV-seronegative.

This rearrangement joins TRBV9 to TRBJ2-1; D is perhaps TRBD2 (6 bases). The CDR3 has 15 amino acids. Germline CDR1 is SGDLS and CDR2 is YYNGEE. Trimming took off 4 bases at V and 7 bases at J, with 18 bases between the two ends. The CDR3 DNA follows: TGTGCCAGCAGCTGGGCTAAGGGAGGTCTTAATGAGCAGTTCTTC. Protein sequence: CASSWAKGGLNEQFF.

The chain combines TRBV30 with TRBJ2-5, with a possible D match to TRBD2 (6 bases). The V gene lost 2 bases and the J gene lost 5 bases, with 21 bases spanning the gap. The germline CDR1 and CDR2 sequences are GTSNPN and SVGIG (reference sequence). The CDR3 runs to 16 residues. The CDR3 spells CAWSFAGRGSIETQYF. As DNA, the CDR3 is TGTGCCTGGAGTTTCGCGGGAAGGGGATCTATTGAGACCCAGTACTTC.

This clone was seen only a few times. The chain joins TRBV6-6 to TRBJ2-3; TRBD2 is a possible D gene (5 bases). Germline loops: CDR1 MNHNY, CDR2 SVGAGI (reference sequence). Trimming pared 8 bases from V and 8 bases from J, leaving 14 bases between. This CDR3 has 12 residues. For the CDR3, the DNA is TGTGCCAGCCGTGGTGAAGGAGGTACGCAGTATTTT. This gives the protein CASRGEGGTQYF.

The rearrangement links TRBV20-1 to TRBJ2-7; no clear D. V was clipped by 6 bases and J by 4 bases, with 7 bases between them. Germline V CDR1 and CDR2: DFQATT, SNEGSKA (reference sequence). This CDR3 contains 10 residues. CDR3 DNA: TGCAGTGCAAAGAGGTACGAGCAGTACTTC. Its protein is CSAKRYEQYF.

In this sample, this clone turned up a few times. The same CDR3 can be traced to other DNA sequences in this sample. This sequence joins TRBV9 and TRBJ2-7, with a weak D call TRBD2 (6 bases). Per germline, CDR1 SGDLS and CDR2 YYNGEE. The CDR3 runs 14 residues. The V gene lost 0 bases and the J gene lost 3 bases, with 10 bases spanning the gap. CDR3 in DNA: TGTGCCAGCAGCGTAGCTGCGGACTACTACGAGCAGTACTTC. This codes for CASSVAADYYEQYF. Full variable domain (outside the CDR3, taken from reference TRBV9 and TRBJ2-7): DSGVTQTPKHLITATGQRVTLRCSPRSGDLSVYWYQQSLDQGLQFLIQYYNGEERAKGNILERFSAQQFPDLHSELNLSSLELGDSALYFCASSVAADYYEQYFGPGTRLTVT.

This clone was counted only a few times. This rearrangement joins TRBV7-6 to TRBJ2-6; 7 bases are a match to TRBD2. The CDR3 loop spans 16 amino acids. With V trimmed by 2 bases and J by 0 bases, 1 base remained unmatched. The germline gives CDR1 SGHVS, CDR2 FNYEAQ. CDR3 in DNA: TGTGCCAGCAGCTTAAGCGGGGCCTCTGGGGCCAACGTCCTGACTTTC. Translating it yields CASSLSGASGANVLTF.

This clone was picked up one time. The chain joins TRBV9 to TRBJ2-7, with D maybe TRBD2 (5 bases). This CDR3 has 14 amino acids. V was trimmed by 2 bases and J by 0 bases, leaving 9 bases between them. CDR1 SGDLS and CDR2 YYNGEE come from the germline V gene. CDR3 nucleotide sequence: TGTGCCAGCAGCGTTGGAGGCCACTCCTACGAGCAGTACTTC. Protein product: CASSVGGHSYEQYF.

The V gene is TRBV28, the J gene TRBJ1-1; D is unresolved. The CDR3 loop spans 14 amino acids. Germline V gene lookup returns CDR1 MDHEN and CDR2 SYDVKM. Trimming took 3 bases from V and 2 from J, leaving 10 bases between them. In nucleotides, the CDR3 is TGTGCCAGCAGTTTCCCTGTGCGAAACACTGAAGCTTTCTTT. It is translated as CASSFPVRNTEAFF.